A selection of T cell receptor beta chains follows, all from one sample in a study of blood T cells in healthy people across ages. TCRdb processed the 5' RACE reads anew with MiXCR; each CDR3 protein has one entry. The profile shows under 2 million distinct CDR3 sequences, about 35% of them singletons. Sequenced material: blood. These receptors all stem from a woman aged 25-40 years in good health. Each CDR3 is given with its conserved first and last residue.

TRBV5-5	CASSTTAGLNTEAFF
TRBV29-1	CSVHRGRLTEAFF
TRBV27	CASSFLGTGPYNEQFF
TRBV15	CATSVPPGLAEDGADTQYF
TRBV5-6	CASSPTGGEYNEQFF
TRBV4-1	CASSQDRTFYGTDTQYF
TRBV19	CASSDRDRVYHYGYTF
TRBV6-2/TRBV6-3	CASSYEYGKLFF
TRBV7-2	CASSFSHTDTQYF
TRBV5-1	CASSGQFGAYNEQFF
TRBV29-1	CSVAASGRTDTQYF